The rows below give T cell receptor beta chains drawn from one sample of a study of T cell changes during pregnancy in multiple sclerosis. Assay: immunoSEQ multiplex PCR; the TCRdb copy retains only in-frame clones and omits some. The table lists about 31,000 clones, around 93% of them singletons. Material: CD4+ T cells from peripheral blood mononuclear cells, obtained in the second trimester of pregnancy. These receptors all come from a female donor with multiple sclerosis, enrolled in a pregnancy study. Each CDR3 is given with its conserved first and last residue. The D gene is left open where the match is weak. Clone size appears in some rows only: once, few, many, or a class for an expanded clone.

V gene	J gene	D gene	clone size	CDR3 protein	CDR3 DNA
TRBV2	TRBJ2-1	TRBD2	.	CASSPGTSGPISYNEQFF	TGTGCCAGCAGCCCCGGGACTAGCGGACCTATCTCCTACAATGAGCAGTTCTTC
TRBV6-1	TRBJ2-1	TRBD2	.	CASSEPGLAVYEQFF	TGTGCCAGCAGTGAGCCGGGACTAGCGGTTTATGAGCAGTTCTTC
TRBV6-5	TRBJ2-3	TRBD2	.	CASAQPGLAGDTQYF	TGTGCCAGCGCGCAACCGGGACTAGCGGGAGATACGCAGTATTTT
TRBV7-2	TRBJ2-3	.	.	CASSPRVAVPTDTQYF	TGTGCCAGCAGCCCCCGGGTAGCGGTACCCACAGATACGCAGTATTTT
TRBV25-1	TRBJ2-7	.	.	CASREQSTYEQYF	TGTGCCAGCCGGGAGCAATCAACCTACGAGCAGTACTTC
TRBV4-3	TRBJ2-2	.	.	CASSQGGGANTGELFF	TGCGCCAGCAGCCAAGGCGGGGGCGCGAACACCGGGGAGTTGTTTTTT
TRBV6-5	TRBJ2-1	.	.	CASHSRSFFRGEQFF	TGTGCCAGCCACAGCAGGTCTTTTTTTAGGGGTGAGCAGTTCTTC
TRBV7-8	TRBJ2-3	.	once	CASSYSPGFTSTDTQYF	TGTGCCAGCAGCTACTCTCCAGGGTTTACTAGCACAGATACGCAGTATTTT
TRBV5-4	TRBJ2-7	.	once	CASSLGYSSYEQYF	TGTGCCAGCAGCTTGGGTTACAGTTCCTACGAGCAGTACTTC
TRBV2	TRBJ2-1	TRBD2	.	CATFAGARSSYNEQFF	TGTGCCACCTTCGCGGGAGCCCGGAGCTCCTACAATGAGCAGTTCTTC
TRBV30	TRBJ1-1	.	.	CAWSPNSSGGTEAFF	TGTGCCTGGAGTCCGAATTCGTCTGGAGGAACTGAAGCTTTCTTT
TRBV7-9	TRBJ2-1	TRBD2	few	CASGPGEGVNEQFF	TGTGCCAGCGGTCCGGGGGAGGGAGTCAATGAGCAGTTCTTC
TRBV6-5	TRBJ2-7	TRBD2	.	CASRATSGRANEQYF	TGTGCCAGCAGGGCGACTAGCGGGAGGGCCAACGAGCAGTACTTC
TRBV5-1	TRBJ2-3	.	.	CASSLGSEADTQYF	TGCGCCAGCAGCTTGGGTAGCGAGGCAGATACGCAGTATTTT
TRBV6-1	TRBJ1-1	.	.	CASSEGWAANTEAFF	TGTGCCAGCAGTGAAGGGTGGGCAGCAAACACTGAAGCTTTCTTT
TRBV5-8	TRBJ2-2	.	.	CASSREGSLRELFF	TGTGCCAGCAGCCGCGAGGGTTCCCTGAGGGAGCTGTTTTTT
TRBV11-2	TRBJ2-6	.	.	CASSLGVVSGANVLTF	TGTGCCAGCAGCTTAGGAGTAGTTTCTGGGGCCAACGTCCTGACTTTC
TRBV19	TRBJ2-7	TRBD2	.	CASSTPTSGSSYEQYF	TGTGCCAGTAGTACCCCGACTAGCGGGAGCTCCTACGAGCAGTACTTC
TRBV7-9	TRBJ1-2	TRBD1	.	CASSQGTGYPGYTF	TGTGCCAGCAGCCAAGGGACAGGGTACCCTGGCTACACCTTC
TRBV6-1	TRBJ1-4	TRBD1	.	CASSDGGTGSNEKLFF	TGTGCCAGCAGTGATGGAGGGACAGGAAGTAATGAAAAACTGTTTTTT
TRBV9	TRBJ2-5	.	.	CASSKGPGVAETQYF	TGTGCCAGCAGCAAAGGGCCGGGAGTAGCAGAGACCCAGTACTTC
TRBV4-3	TRBJ1-1	.	few	CASSPASTGNTEAFF	TGCGCCAGCAGCCCAGCGAGTACAGGGAACACTGAAGCTTTCTTT
TRBV19	TRBJ2-7	TRBD1	.	CASSHPGGERSYEQYF	TGTGCCAGTAGCCACCCAGGGGGCGAGAGATCCTACGAGCAGTACTTC
TRBV13	TRBJ2-7	TRBD2	.	CASSSSGWREGSYEQYF	TGTGCCAGCAGCTCCTCGGGATGGCGGGAGGGGTCCTACGAGCAGTACTTC
TRBV9	TRBJ2-3	.	.	CASSVGRLRDATDTQYF	TGTGCCAGCAGCGTAGGACGGTTGCGGGACGCCACGGATACGCAGTATTTT
TRBV5-4	TRBJ1-5	.	.	CASSLGTSPNQPQHF	TGTGCCAGCAGCCTGGGGACAAGTCCCAATCAGCCCCAGCATTTT
TRBV27	TRBJ2-1	TRBD2	once	CASSLQTSGRVYNEQFF	TGTGCCAGCAGCCTGCAGACTAGCGGGAGGGTATACAATGAGCAGTTCTTC
TRBV2	TRBJ2-3	TRBD2	.	CASRSRSGSTDTQYF	TGTGCCAGCAGATCGCGTAGCGGGAGCACAGATACGCAGTATTTT
TRBV5-4	TRBJ2-7	TRBD1	.	CASSLPTGGLRGEQYF	TGTGCCAGCAGCCTACCGACAGGGGGTCTCCGGGGAGAGCAGTACTTC
TRBV11-2	TRBJ2-1	.	.	CASSLNDRRNEQFF	TGTGCCAGCAGCCTCAATGACAGGCGCAATGAGCAGTTCTTC
TRBV28	TRBJ1-2	TRBD1	.	CASRISGTGNYGYTF	TGTGCCAGCAGAATCTCCGGGACAGGGAACTATGGCTACACCTTC
TRBV29-1	TRBJ2-5	TRBD1	few	CSVRQGPETQYF	TGCAGCGTCCGACAGGGTCCTGAGACCCAGTACTTC
TRBV4-2	TRBJ2-2	.	.	CASSRHNTGELFF	TGTGCCAGCAGCCGACATAACACCGGGGAGCTGTTTTTT
TRBV29-1	TRBJ1-5	.	.	CSVLAPGAGQPQHF	TGCAGCGTCCTCGCCCCTGGGGCTGGGCAGCCCCAGCATTTT
TRBV7-8	TRBJ1-1	TRBD1	.	CASSRRGTGGTEAFF	TGTGCCAGCAGCCGGCGGGGGACAGGGGGGACTGAAGCTTTCTTT
TRBV2	TRBJ1-5	TRBD1	.	CASSEEQGVNQPQHF	TGTGCCAGCAGTGAAGAACAGGGGGTCAATCAGCCCCAGCATTTT
TRBV11-2	TRBJ2-5	.	.	CASSSPGRGETQYF	TGTGCCAGCAGCTCCCCAGGGCGGGGAGAGACCCAGTACTTC
TRBV28	TRBJ2-3	.	once	CASSLWEEGTDTQYF	TGTGCCAGCAGTTTATGGGAGGAAGGCACAGATACGCAGTATTTT
TRBV2	TRBJ2-2	.	.	CASKDSGASTGELFF	TGTGCCAGCAAGGATTCGGGAGCGTCTACCGGGGAGCTGTTTTTT